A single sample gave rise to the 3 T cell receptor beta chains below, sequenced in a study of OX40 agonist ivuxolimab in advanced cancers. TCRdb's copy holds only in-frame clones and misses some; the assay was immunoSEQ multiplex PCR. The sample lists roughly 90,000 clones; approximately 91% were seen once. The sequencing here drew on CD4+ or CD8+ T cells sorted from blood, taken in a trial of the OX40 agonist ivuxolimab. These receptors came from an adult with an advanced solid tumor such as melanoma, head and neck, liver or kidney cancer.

CDR3 sequence: CASSPGFTTPPYTDTQYF. CDR3 in DNA: TGTGCCAGCTCCCCGGGCTTTACTACCCCTCCTTACACAGATACGCAGTATTTT. The rearrangement uses TRBV18 and TRBJ2-3; D is uncertain. This CDR3 comprises 18 residues. CDR1 and CDR2 (germline): KGHSH, LQKENI. V was clipped by 6 bases and J by 2 bases, with 24 bases between them.

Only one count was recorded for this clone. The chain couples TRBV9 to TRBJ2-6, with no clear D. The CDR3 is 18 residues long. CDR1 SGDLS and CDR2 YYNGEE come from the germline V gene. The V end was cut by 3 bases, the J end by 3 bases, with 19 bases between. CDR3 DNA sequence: TGTGCCAGCAGCGCCTCAGCATGGGGTTTCGGTGGGGCCAACGTCCTGACTTTC. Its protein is CASSASAWGFGGANVLTF.

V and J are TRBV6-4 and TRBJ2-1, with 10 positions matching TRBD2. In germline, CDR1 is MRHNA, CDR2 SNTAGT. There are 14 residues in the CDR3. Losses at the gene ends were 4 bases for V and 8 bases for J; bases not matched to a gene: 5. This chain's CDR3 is CASSASGSRYEQFF. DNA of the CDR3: TGTGCCAGCAGTGCTAGCGGGAGCCGGTATGAGCAGTTCTTC.